The 11 T cell receptor beta chains below all came from one sample that was sequenced in a study of T cell responses to AZD1222 COVID-19 vaccine. The repertoire was sequenced with immunoSEQ multiplex PCR; TCRdb's copy has only in-frame clones and lacks some. Seen here are under 95,000 clones, over 75% observed once, and the top ten hold about 16%. Sequences were derived from peripheral blood, sampled on day 0 of AZD1222 vaccination. These TCRs come from an adult in good health.

The CDR3 nucleotides read TGTGCCAGCAGTTTTGGGCAGGGAGAGCAGCCCCAGCATTTT. It yields the protein CASSFGQGEQPQHF. This chain joins TRBV27 and TRBJ1-5; tentatively, D is TRBD1 (5 bases). The CDR3 runs to 14 residues. CDR1 and CDR2 (germline): MNHEY, SMNVEV (reference sequence). The ends were cut back, 3 bases at V and 7 bases at J, with 13 bases in the middle.

The chain links TRBV5-4 to TRBJ1-2; TRBD1 is a possible D gene (6 bases). CDR3 length: 13 amino acids. CDR1 and CDR2 from the germline V gene are SGHNT and YYREEE (reference sequence). The V end lost 0 bases, the J end lost 8 bases, and 11 bases lay between the germline ends. The CDR3 loop reads CASSLDGTNGYTF. The CDR3, as DNA: TGTGCCAGCAGCTTGGACGGGACAAACGGCTACACCTTC.

The chain joins TRBV3-1 (or the pseudogene TRBV3-2) to TRBJ1-1; no clear D. Between the trimmed V and J ends, which lost 0 bases and 12 bases, there was a span of 17 bases. The length of the CDR3 is 14 residues. Germline CDR1 is LGHDT and CDR2 is YNNKEL (reference sequence). The CDR3 DNA follows: TGTGCCAGCAGCCAAGAGACTGTTCGCCCGGGGACTTTCTTT. It is translated as CASSQETVRPGTFF.

The chain recombines TRBV27 with TRBJ1-4; no clear D. V lost 5 bases to trimming and J lost 0 bases, with 10 bases between them. Germline CDR1 reads MNHEY; CDR2 reads SMNVEV (reference sequence). The CDR3 extends over 15 amino acids. The CDR3 coding sequence is TGTGCCAGCAGTCCCTTTAGGGCAACTAATGAAAAACTGTTTTTT. It codes for CASSPFRATNEKLFF.

This clone was picked up one time. The V and J genes are TRBV5-1 and TRBJ2-2, with 13 bases identical to TRBD2. Per germline, CDR1 SGHRS and CDR2 YFSETQ. The CDR3 is 17 residues long. Trimming took 0 bases from V and 8 from J; bases not matched to a gene: 7. CDR3: CASSLARTSGSGGELFF. CDR3 in DNA: TGCGCCAGCAGCTTGGCCCGGACTAGCGGGAGTGGTGGGGAGCTGTTTTTT.

The chain employs TRBV12-3 or TRBV12-4 and TRBJ2-7; D call uncertain. The CDR3 has 12 amino acids. Trimming stripped 6 bases from V and 1 base from J, with 7 bases between. The CDR3 spells CASRFGSYEQYF. As DNA, the CDR3 is TGTGCCAGCAGGTTTGGGTCCTACGAGCAGTACTTC.

The J gene is TRBJ1-1, the V gene TRBV19, with TRBD1 identical over 7 bases. Germline trimming cut 5 bases from V and 6 bases from J; bases unmatched to any gene: 9. This CDR3 is built from 14 residues. Germline V gene lookup returns CDR1 LNHDA and CDR2 SQIVND (reference sequence). The CDR3 coding sequence is TGTGCCAGTAGTCCGGACAGGTGGGCCCCTGAAGCTTTCTTT. Its translation is CASSPDRWAPEAFF.

This chain connects TRBV2 to TRBJ1-5; maybe TRBD1 (5 bases). Germline V lookup: CDR1 SNHLY, CDR2 FYNNEI. Trimming removed 2 bases at V and 5 bases at J, with 13 bases between. The CDR3 spans 15 residues. The CDR3 protein is CASSESSGSHQPQHF. The CDR3 nucleotides are TGTGCCAGCAGTGAATCCTCAGGGAGTCATCAGCCCCAGCATTTT.

This chain links TRBV5-1 with TRBJ2-7, with 10 positions matching TRBD2. The germline gives CDR1 SGHRS, CDR2 YFSETQ. The CDR3 covers 14 residues. The ends lost 5 bases at V and 3 bases at J; junction bases unmatched: 5. The CDR3 region is CASSWTSGNYEQYF. In DNA form, the CDR3 reads TGCGCCAGCAGTTGGACTAGCGGCAACTACGAGCAGTACTTC.

V is TRBV5-1 and J is TRBJ1-4; 7 bases agree with TRBD1. Germline CDR1 and CDR2: SGHRS and YFSETQ. This CDR3 is built from 16 residues. V lost 2 bases and J lost 3; bases outside the gene matches: 7. The CDR3 loop is CASSLSLTGSNEKLFF. In DNA, the CDR3 is TGCGCCAGCAGCTTATCCTTGACAGGGTCTAATGAAAAACTGTTTTTT.

This clone was detected only once. V and J are TRBV20-1 and TRBJ2-7; possible D gene TRBD2, 5 bases. CDR1 and CDR2 from the germline V gene are DFQATT and SNEGSKA (reference sequence). V lost 3 bases and J 1 base, leaving 10 bases between the germline ends. The CDR3 sequence is 13 residues long. CDR3 DNA sequence: TGCAGTGCTAGTGTGACGGGGTCCTACGAGCAGTACTTC. Translated, it gives CSASVTGSYEQYF.